What follows are 16 T cell receptor beta chains derived from one specimen sequenced in a study of vaccination effects on CD4 cells after COVID-19. The antigens of these receptors remain unknown. Pools of viral peptides were used by the ViraFEST assay to expand antigen-specific CD4+ T cells ahead of sequencing. Culture lasted about 11 days before CD4+ T cell isolation. Two doses of BNT162b2 or mRNA-1273 vaccine were administered to participants. The protocol was immunoSEQ multiplex PCR, while the TCRdb copy is restricted to in-frame clones and leaves out a portion. The data hold more than 25,000 clones, with over 80% observed a single time. The sample here was CD4+ T cells from PBMCs cultured with SARS-CoV-2 spike peptides, taken after COVID-19 vaccination. The origin of the receptors is a human donor who received a COVID-19 vaccine. Some clones in this sample may be carry-over from other donors' samples.

The rearrangement joins TRBV20-1 to TRBJ2-5, with D possibly matching TRBD2 (5 bases). V was shortened by 5 bases and J by 5 bases, with 9 bases between the two germline ends. The germline gives CDR1 DFQATT, CDR2 SNEGSKA (reference sequence). This CDR3 is built from 11 residues. Here the CDR3 reads CSAGSQETQYF. CDR3 nucleotide sequence: TGCAGTGCTGGGAGTCAGGAGACCCAGTACTTC.

V is TRBV2 and J is TRBJ2-3; D remains unclear. Trimming pared 7 bases from V and 0 bases from J, leaving 8 bases between. Germline-derived CDR1 and CDR2 are SNHLY and FYNNEI. This CDR3 spans 13 amino acids. The CDR3 DNA reads as TGTGCCAGCACGTACTCTAGCACAGATACGCAGTATTTT. Translated, it gives CASTYSSTDTQYF.

The rearrangement uses TRBV11-2 and TRBJ2-1; D is uncertain. Germline V CDR1 and CDR2: SGHAT, FQNNGV. V was trimmed by 1 base and J by 4 bases, leaving 14 bases between them. This CDR3 region has 16 residues. CDR3 residues: CASSLGLTPPYNEQFF. The CDR3 DNA reads as TGTGCCAGCAGCTTAGGACTCACACCACCTTACAATGAGCAGTTCTTC. The complete variable domain, with remaining parts taken from reference TRBV11-2 and TRBJ2-1, reads EAGVAQSPRYKIIEKRQSVAFWCNPISGHATLYWYQQILGQGPKLLIQFQNNGVVDDSQLPKDRFSAERLKGVDSTLKIQPAKLEDSAVYLCASSLGLTPPYNEQFFGPGTRLTVL.

This chain connects TRBV18 to TRBJ1-1; possible D gene TRBD1, 5 bases. Germline-derived CDR1 and CDR2 are KGHSH and LQKENI. The CDR3 runs to 15 residues. Trimming shortened V by 4 bases and J by 10 bases, and 22 bases separated the two germline ends. This CDR3 reads CASSHNLGDRSGAFF. The CDR3 region has the DNA TGTGCCAGCTCACATAACCTGGGGGACCGGTCTGGAGCTTTCTTT.

V is TRBV7-2 and J is TRBJ2-1; 9 bases align to TRBD2. The CDR3 sequence is 15 residues long. Trimming at V came to 6 bases and at J to 5 bases, leaving 8 bases not matched to a gene. The germline CDR1 and CDR2 sequences are SGHTA and FQGNSA. This chain's CDR3 is CASSYSGTSNNEQFF. In nucleotides, the CDR3 is TGTGCCAGCAGTTATTCCGGGACTAGCAACAATGAGCAGTTCTTC. Combining the CDR3 with reference TRBV7-2 and TRBJ2-1 gives the whole variable domain GAGVSQSPSNKVTEKGKDVELRCDPISGHTALYWYRQSLGQGLEFLIYFQGNSAPDKSGLPSDRFSAERTGGSVSTLTIQRTQQEDSAVYLCASSYSGTSNNEQFFGPGTRLTVL.

This chain uses TRBV18 with TRBJ2-3, with 11 bases fitting TRBD1. The length of the CDR3 is 15 residues. Losses at the gene ends were 2 bases for V and 4 bases for J; bases not matched to a gene: 2. The germline CDR1 and CDR2 sequences are KGHSH and LQKENI. The DNA of the CDR3 is TGTGCCAGCTCACCAGGGGGACAGGGGGCAGATACGCAGTATTTT. This sequence encodes CASSPGGQGADTQYF.

The rearrangement joins TRBV9 to TRBJ2-4; D perhaps matches TRBD2 (6 bases). V was clipped by 3 bases and J by 3 bases, with 16 bases between them. CDR3 size: 16 residues. Germline V lookup: CDR1 SGDLS, CDR2 YYNGEE. DNA for the CDR3: TGTGCCAGCAGCGCTGGGAGGTTGTCGGGCAAAAACATTCAGTACTTC. Its translation: CASSAGRLSGKNIQYF.

The chain recombines TRBV20-1 with TRBJ1-6; D gene unclear. The V end was cut by 3 bases, the J end by 6 bases, with 9 bases between. The CDR3 is 13 residues long. Per germline, CDR1 DFQATT and CDR2 SNEGSKA (reference sequence). The CDR3 DNA sequence: TGCAGTGCTAGTAGGCAGGTTAATTCACCCCTCCACTTT. Residues: CSASRQVNSPLHF.

J is TRBJ2-1 and V is TRBV7-3; 8 nucleotides line up with TRBD2. V dropped 5 bases and J dropped 3; count of bases not matched to a gene: 6. Germline CDR1 is SGHTA and CDR2 is FQGTGA. This CDR3 is 15 amino acids long. CDR3 coding DNA: TGTGCCAGCAGCCAATTAGCGGGGATCTACAATGAGCAGTTCTTC. Translating it yields CASSQLAGIYNEQFF.

This clone has a single count. V is TRBV18 and J is TRBJ2-1; tentative D call: TRBD2 (5 bases). Trimming cost V 4 bases and J 8 bases, with 18 bases left between them. The CDR3 runs 15 residues. The V gene's germline CDR1 is KGHSH and CDR2 LQKENI. CDR3 residues: CASSRTSVGVDEQFF. The CDR3 DNA follows: TGTGCCAGCTCACGCACTTCGGTCGGGGTCGATGAGCAGTTCTTC. Filled out from reference TRBV18 and TRBJ2-1, the complete variable domain reads NAGVMQNPRHLVRRRGQEARLRCSPMKGHSHVYWYRQLPEEGLKFMVYLQKENIIDESGMPKERFSAEFPKEGPSILRIQQVVRGDSAAYFCASSRTSVGVDEQFFGPGTRLTVL.

This clone was observed once. The CDR3 loop reads CASSRTDSQNTEAFF. CDR3 nucleotides: TGTGCCAGCTCACGAACAGACAGCCAGAACACTGAAGCTTTCTTT. This chain joins TRBV18 and TRBJ1-1; D is possibly TRBD1 (5 bases). This CDR3 contains 15 residues. The V gene lost 4 bases and the J gene lost 1 base, with 13 bases spanning the gap. Per germline, CDR1 KGHSH and CDR2 LQKENI.

This chain links TRBV30 with TRBJ1-2, with D possibly matching TRBD1 (6 bases). This CDR3 is 16 amino acids long. Germline CDR1 is GTSNPN and CDR2 is SVGIG (reference sequence). The V gene lost 3 bases and the J gene lost 0 bases, with 17 bases spanning the gap. The CDR3 reads CAWSIPRDKANYGYTF. DNA for the CDR3: TGTGCCTGGAGCATTCCCCGGGACAAGGCTAACTATGGCTACACCTTC.

The chain is built from TRBV4-1 and TRBJ1-2; D might be TRBD1 (5 bases). The CDR3 is 16 amino acids. Trimming took off 6 bases at V and 0 bases at J, with 17 bases between the two ends. Per the germline V gene, CDR1 is MGHRA and CDR2 is YSYEKL. Here the CDR3 reads CASRLPGTGTNYGYTF. The CDR3, as DNA: TGCGCCAGCAGACTCCCCGGGACCGGGACTAACTATGGCTACACCTTC.

This chain links TRBV28 with TRBJ1-6, with 8 bases identical to TRBD1. V shed 10 bases, J shed 13 bases, and the junction held 15 bases outside the gene matches. This CDR3 region has 14 residues. Germline assignment: CDR1 MDHEN and CDR2 SYDVKM. CDR3 protein: CATHPGTGFYPLHF. The CDR3 DNA reads TGTGCCACCCATCCGGGGACAGGCTTCTATCCCCTCCACTTT.

The chain combines TRBV14 with TRBJ2-3; weak D call: TRBD1 (5 bases). Germline V gene sequence: CDR1 SGHDN, CDR2 FVKESK. The V end lost 4 bases, the J end lost 5 bases, and 7 bases lay between the germline ends. The CDR3 contains 12 residues. CDR3 DNA: TGTGCCAGCAGCCCTGACAGAGATACGCAGTATTTT. This codes for CASSPDRDTQYF.

This clone was seen a single time. The chain uses TRBV5-1 and TRBJ2-1, with D perhaps TRBD2 (6 bases). This CDR3 comprises 17 residues. Germline CDR1 SGHRS, CDR2 YFSETQ. Trimming took 0 bases from V and 0 from J, leaving 13 bases between them. The chain's CDR3 is CASSLVSSASSYNEQFF. For the CDR3, the DNA is TGCGCCAGCAGCTTGGTGTCTAGCGCTAGCTCCTACAATGAGCAGTTCTTC.